Below are 20 T cell receptor beta chains sequenced from a single sample in a study of blood T cell repertoires in COVID-19. Profiling relied on immunoSEQ multiplex PCR, and the TCRdb table lists in-frame clones only, not all of them. The table lists about 85,000 clones, about four fifths of them singletons. Sequenced sample: peripheral blood. Receptors were obtained from an elderly woman with acute or convalescent COVID-19.

This chain links TRBV7-2 with TRBJ2-7; TRBD1 is a possible D gene (6 bases). V was clipped by 5 bases and J by 0 bases, with 14 bases between them. Germline V gene lookup returns CDR1 SGHTA and CDR2 FQGNSA. The CDR3 is 15 amino acids. The CDR3 DNA reads TGTGCCAGCAGCCCATCCGGGACATTCTCCTACGAGCAGTACTTC. Translating gives CASSPSGTFSYEQYF.

CDR3 sequence reads: CASSPYTGNPQHF. CDR3 coding DNA: TGTGCCAGCTCACCGTACACCGGGAATCCCCAGCATTTT. The chain is built from TRBV18 and TRBJ1-5; D is uncertain. CDR3 length equals 13 residues. Trimming removed 3 bases from V and 10 bases from J, with 13 bases in between. Germline V CDR1 and CDR2: KGHSH, LQKENI.

This clone was observed a few times. This chain connects TRBV7-3 to TRBJ2-2; a weak D match, TRBD1 (6 bases). The CDR3 length is 14 residues. V was pared by 5 bases and J by 5 bases, with 12 bases between. Germline assignment: CDR1 SGHTA and CDR2 FQGTGA. The CDR3 here is CASSPSTGTGELFF. The CDR3, as DNA: TGTGCCAGCAGCCCCTCAACAGGGACCGGGGAGCTGTTTTTT. Based on the CDR3 plus reference TRBV7-3 and TRBJ2-2, the full variable domain is GAGVSQTPSNKVTEKGKYVELRCDPISGHTALYWYRQSLGQGPEFLIYFQGTGAADDSGLPNDRFFAVRPEGSVSTLKIQRTERGDSAVYLCASSPSTGTGELFFGEGSRLTVL.

CDR3 loop: CASSYLGTGLNTGELFF. The CDR3, as DNA: TGTGCCAGCAGCTATCTCGGGACAGGGTTGAACACCGGGGAGCTGTTTTTT. The gene calls are TRBV7-3 and TRBJ2-2; 9 nucleotides agree with TRBD1. Trimming at V came to 4 bases and at J to 1 base, leaving 7 bases not matched to a gene. The CDR3 is 17 residues long. The germline V gene has CDR1 SGHTA and CDR2 FQGTGA.

The V call is TRBV5-5, the J call TRBJ2-5; TRBD2 agrees at 11 bases. The CDR3 loop spans 16 amino acids. The germline V gene has CDR1 SGHKS and CDR2 YYEKEE (reference sequence). With 4 bases clipped from V and 1 base from J, the junction kept 6 bases outside the gene matches. CDR3 protein: CASSPGTSGVQETQYF. CDR3 nucleotide sequence: TGTGCCAGCAGCCCTGGGACTAGCGGAGTCCAAGAGACCCAGTACTTC.

The rearrangement links TRBV7-2 to TRBJ2-1; 8 positions match TRBD1. J gave up 7 bases and V 1 base, and 3 bases lay outside the gene matches. CDR3 length: 14 amino acids. The germline V gene has CDR1 SGHTA and CDR2 FQGNSA. The CDR3 loop is CASSLVRQGNEQFF. The CDR3 nucleotides read TGTGCCAGCAGCTTAGTGAGACAGGGGAATGAGCAGTTCTTC.

This clone was detected a few times. The CDR3: CASSVDSTGTGAFF. For the CDR3, the DNA is TGTGCCAGCAGCGTAGATTCGACAGGGACGGGGGCTTTCTTT. The V call is TRBV9, the J call TRBJ1-1; 7 positions match TRBD1. This CDR3 comprises 14 residues. Germline CDR1 and CDR2: SGDLS and YYNGEE. With 0 bases clipped from V and 11 bases from J, the junction kept 10 bases outside the gene matches.

The chain couples TRBV21-1 to TRBJ1-1. TRBV21-1 is classified as a pseudogene. The CDR3 loop spans 14 amino acids. The CDR3 protein is CASSKARGIAEAFF. The DNA for the CDR3 is TGTGCCAGCAGCAAAGCCCGGGGTATTGCTGAAGCTTTCTTT.

This clone was seen a single time. This chain joins TRBV13 and TRBJ1-6, with 7 bases aligning to TRBD1. Germline CDR1 reads PRHDT; CDR2 reads FYEKMQ (reference sequence). The CDR3 spans 15 residues. The trim removed 0 bases at V and 9 bases at J, leaving 5 bases unmatched. The CDR3 bases are TGTGCCAGCAGCTTAGGGCAGGGGGTTGGTTCACCCCTCCACTTT. Amino acid sequence: CASSLGQGVGSPLHF.

V and J are TRBV25-1 and TRBJ1-4, with no clear D. This CDR3 has 14 residues. Germline lookup yields CDR1 MGHDK and CDR2 SYGVNS. The V and J ends lost 6 bases and 8 bases respectively, with 16 bases between them. The CDR3 region has the DNA TGTGCCAGCAGAGATCCCCTGCGGTCGGAAAAACTGTTTTTT. Encoded protein: CASRDPLRSEKLFF.

The chain is built from TRBV29-1 and TRBJ2-7; D is perhaps TRBD1 (6 bases). The CDR3 has 12 residues. Germline V gene sequence: CDR1 SQVTM, CDR2 ANQGSEA. V was pared by 6 bases and J by 5 bases, with 14 bases between. CDR3 protein: CSVQTGIDEQYF. CDR3 nucleotides: TGCAGCGTCCAGACAGGTATCGACGAGCAGTACTTC.

The chain has TRBV5-1 and TRBJ1-2; D remains unclear. The CDR3 spans 15 residues. From germline, CDR1 is SGHRS and CDR2 YFSETQ. Trimming took off 3 bases at V and 4 bases at J, with 16 bases between the two ends. CDR3 sequence: CASSYLSSGGYGYTF. The CDR3 nucleotides read TGCGCCAGCAGCTACCTCTCGTCGGGAGGCTATGGCTACACCTTC.

The chain couples TRBV6-5 to TRBJ2-1; the D gene is possibly TRBD2 (5 bases). Trimming removed 2 bases at V and 5 bases at J, with 16 bases between. Germline CDR1 is MNHEY and CDR2 is SVGAGI. The CDR3 loop spans 16 amino acids. The CDR3 here is CASSYEAGSGHNEQFF. The CDR3 bases are TGTGCCAGCAGTTACGAAGCAGGAAGCGGTCACAATGAGCAGTTCTTC.

This clone was seen once. The J gene is TRBJ2-6, the V gene TRBV27, with D tentatively TRBD1 (5 bases). The CDR3 has 16 amino acids. Trimming pared 2 bases from V and 2 bases from J, leaving 10 bases between. Per the germline V gene, CDR1 is MNHEY and CDR2 is SMNVEV (reference sequence). CDR3 DNA sequence: TGTGCCAGCAGTTTAGCCCAGGGAACTGGGGCCAACGTCCTGACTTTC. Its translation is CASSLAQGTGANVLTF.

This clone showed up just a few times. This chain connects TRBV3-1 (or the pseudogene TRBV3-2) to TRBJ1-3; 7 positions agree with TRBD1. V lost 0 bases to trimming and J lost 0 bases; unmatched junction nucleotides: 11. Looked up from germline, CDR1 is LGHDT and CDR2 is YNNKEL (reference sequence). The CDR3 is made up of 19 amino acids. The CDR3 DNA reads TGTGCCAGCAGCCAAGATTTCAAGACAGGGAAATTCTCTGGAAACACCATATATTTT. This sequence encodes CASSQDFKTGKFSGNTIYF.

The V gene is TRBV4-2, the J gene TRBJ2-1; D gene unclear. There are 13 residues in the CDR3. V was clipped by 0 bases and J by 10 bases, with 10 bases between them. The germline V gene has CDR1 LGHNA and CDR2 YNFKEQ. The CDR3, as DNA: TGTGCCAGCAGCCAAGAAGTTGTGGGCGAGCAGTTCTTC. This gives the protein CASSQEVVGEQFF.

This clone showed up just once. The chain employs TRBV7-2 and TRBJ1-5; 7 nucleotides align to TRBD1. V was clipped by 1 base and J by 5 bases; unmatched bases: 2. The germline CDR1 and CDR2 sequences are SGHTA and FQGNSA. This CDR3 region has 14 residues. The DNA of the CDR3 is TGTGCCAGCAGCTTAGTGGGACAGTATCAGCCCCAGCATTTT. It is translated as CASSLVGQYQPQHF. The whole variable domain, remainder taken from reference TRBV7-2 and TRBJ1-5, is GAGVSQSPSNKVTEKGKDVELRCDPISGHTALYWYRQSLGQGLEFLIYFQGNSAPDKSGLPSDRFSAERTGGSVSTLTIQRTQQEDSAVYLCASSLVGQYQPQHFGDGTRLSIL.

This clone was seen a single time. V is TRBV11-2 and J is TRBJ2-3; TRBD2 matches 12 bases. The CDR3 length is 18 residues. Germline CDR1 reads SGHAT; CDR2 reads FQNNGV. V gave up 5 bases and J gave up 0 bases; unmatched junction bases: 9. The CDR3 region is CASSTTSGGHSSTDTQYF. The DNA of the CDR3 is TGTGCCAGCAGCACCACTAGCGGGGGGCACTCTAGCACAGATACGCAGTATTTT.

The rearrangement joins TRBV10-3 to TRBJ2-1, with TRBD2 as a possible D gene (6 bases). The CDR3 sequence is 14 residues long. Trimming pared 8 bases from V and 7 bases from J, leaving 18 bases between. Germline V gene data show CDR1 as ENHRY and CDR2 as SYGVKD. The CDR3 sequence: CAIGGGTQRNEQFF. The CDR3 DNA follows: TGTGCCATCGGCGGAGGGACTCAGAGGAATGAGCAGTTCTTC.

The chain combines TRBV6-6 with TRBJ2-2, with a tentative D call TRBD2 (5 bases). Trimming removed 8 bases at V and 5 bases at J, with 6 bases between. The length of the CDR3 is 11 residues. Germline V gene sequence: CDR1 MNHNY, CDR2 SVGAGI (reference sequence). The CDR3 DNA reads as TGTGCCAGCGGGGAGACCGGGGAGCTGTTTTTT. This sequence encodes CASGETGELFF.